The clone carrying this T cell receptor beta chain was recorded at least ten times. These data are taken from a study of T cell repertoires in cytomegalovirus infection. Each CDR3 protein is one row after TCRdb ran MiXCR on the reads. The sample consists of around 250,000 distinct CDR3 sequences, approximately 15% of them appearing once. Sequencing was done on a sample of CD8+ T cells from PBMCs. The TCR sequence derives from a human donor in good health (CMV status not recorded). Some clones in this sample may be carry-over from other donors' samples.

CDR3 bases: TGTGCCAGCAGCTATTACAGGGAAAGGTGGGATGAAAAACTGTTTTTT. The encoded protein is CASSYYRERWDEKLFF. The chain couples TRBV7-8 to TRBJ1-4; D possibly corresponds to TRBD1 (6 bases). CDR1 is SGHVS and CDR2 is FQNEAQ in the germline V gene. CDR3 length: 16 amino acids. V lost 4 bases to trimming and J lost 6 bases, with 18 bases between them.